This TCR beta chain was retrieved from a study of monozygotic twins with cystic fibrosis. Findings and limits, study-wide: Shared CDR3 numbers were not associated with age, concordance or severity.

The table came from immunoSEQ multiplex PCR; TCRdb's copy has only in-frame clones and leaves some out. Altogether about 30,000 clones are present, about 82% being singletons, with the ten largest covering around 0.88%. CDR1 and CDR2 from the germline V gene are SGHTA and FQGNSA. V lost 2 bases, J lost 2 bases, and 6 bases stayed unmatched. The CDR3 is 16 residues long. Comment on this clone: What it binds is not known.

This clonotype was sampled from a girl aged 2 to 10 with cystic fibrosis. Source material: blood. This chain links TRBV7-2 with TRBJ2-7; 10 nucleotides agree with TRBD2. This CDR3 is CASSLITSGTTYEQYF. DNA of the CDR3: TGTGCCAGCAGCTTAATCACTAGCGGGACCACCTACGAGCAGTACTTC.